This T cell receptor beta chain was identified during a study of blood T cell repertoires in COVID-19. Across the whole study: Both acute and convalescent COVID-19 samples were obtained from the United States, Italy and Spain. Sample material is recorded as cDNA or gDNA derived from T cells, B-cell-depleted T cells, or PBMCs.

Per the study methods: Amplifying reference gene primers gave estimates of nucleated cell counts. This table comes from immunoSEQ multiplex PCR, and its TCRdb copy is limited to in-frame clones, with some not included. V and J calls and clone size are given by that table; D and trimming were obtained from the DNA. The data contain fewer than 95,000 clones, 80% to 90% of them singletons. Per germline, CDR1 SGHVS and CDR2 FQNEAQ. V was cut by 5 bases and J by 0 bases, with 14 bases left in between. The CDR3 consists of 16 residues. This TCR came from a man in his fifties or sixties with acute or convalescent COVID-19. The chain links TRBV7-8 to TRBJ1-3; no clear D. Sample: peripheral blood. The CDR3, as DNA: TGTGCCAGCAGCCCCTCGGGTGGGTCCTCTGGAAACACCATATATTTT. Translating gives CASSPSGGSSGNTIYF.